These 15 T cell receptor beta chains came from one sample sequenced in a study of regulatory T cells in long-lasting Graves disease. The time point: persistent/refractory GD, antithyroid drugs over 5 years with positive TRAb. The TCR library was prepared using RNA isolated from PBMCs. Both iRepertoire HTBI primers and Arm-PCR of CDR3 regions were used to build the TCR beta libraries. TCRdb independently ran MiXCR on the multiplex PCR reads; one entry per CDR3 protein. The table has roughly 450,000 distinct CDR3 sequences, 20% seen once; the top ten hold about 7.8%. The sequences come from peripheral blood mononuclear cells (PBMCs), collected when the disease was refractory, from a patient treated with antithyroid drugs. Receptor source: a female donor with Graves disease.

The CDR3: CASSSHRRGANQPQHF. In nucleotides, the CDR3 is TGTGCCAGCAGTTCCCATCGACGGGGGGCAAATCAGCCCCAGCATTTT. The chain is built from TRBV6-5 and TRBJ1-5, with D perhaps matching TRBD1 (6 bases). The CDR3 covers 16 residues. V lost 4 bases to trimming and J lost 4 bases, with 17 bases between them. In germline, CDR1 is MNHEY, CDR2 SVGAGI.

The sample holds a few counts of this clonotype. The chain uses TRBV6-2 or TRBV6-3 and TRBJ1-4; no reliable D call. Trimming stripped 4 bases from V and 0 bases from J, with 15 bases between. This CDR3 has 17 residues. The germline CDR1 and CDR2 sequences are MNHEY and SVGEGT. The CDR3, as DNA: TGTGCCAGCAGTTCCCCAGAGATGAAACCAACTAATGAAAAACTGTTTTTT. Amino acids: CASSSPEMKPTNEKLFF.

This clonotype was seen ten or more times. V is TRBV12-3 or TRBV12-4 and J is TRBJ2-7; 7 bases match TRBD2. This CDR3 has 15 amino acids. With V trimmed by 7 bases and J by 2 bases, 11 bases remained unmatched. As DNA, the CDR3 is TGTGCCAGCAAAGCTTTTGGGGGGAGGGCCTACGAGCAGTACTTC. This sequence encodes CASKAFGGRAYEQYF.

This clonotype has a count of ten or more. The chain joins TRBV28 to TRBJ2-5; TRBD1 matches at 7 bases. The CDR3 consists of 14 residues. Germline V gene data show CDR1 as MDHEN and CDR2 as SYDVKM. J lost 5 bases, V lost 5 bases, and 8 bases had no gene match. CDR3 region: CASSPLTGWETQYF. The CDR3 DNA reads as TGTGCCAGCAGTCCTCTGACAGGGTGGGAGACCCAGTACTTC.

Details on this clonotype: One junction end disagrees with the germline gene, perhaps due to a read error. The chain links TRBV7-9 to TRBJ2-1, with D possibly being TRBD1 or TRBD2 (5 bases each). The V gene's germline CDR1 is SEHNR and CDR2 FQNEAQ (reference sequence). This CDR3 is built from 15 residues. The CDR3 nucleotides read TGTGCCAGCACCTTCCGGCGAGGGGCCTACAATGAGCGGTTCTTC. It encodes CASTFRRGAYNERFF. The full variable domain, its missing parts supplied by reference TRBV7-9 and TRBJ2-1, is DTGVSQNPRHKITKRGQNVTFRCDPISEHNRLYWYRQTLGQGPEFLTYFQNEAQLEKSRLLSDRFSAERPKGSFSTLEIQRTEQGDSAMYLCASTFRRGAYNERFFGPGTRLTVL.

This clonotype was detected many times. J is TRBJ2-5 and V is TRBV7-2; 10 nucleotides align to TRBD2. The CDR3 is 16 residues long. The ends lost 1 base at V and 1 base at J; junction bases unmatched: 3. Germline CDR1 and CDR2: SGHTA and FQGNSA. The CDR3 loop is CASSLESGRAQETQYF. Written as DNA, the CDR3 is TGTGCCAGCAGCTTAGAAAGCGGGAGGGCCCAAGAGACCCAGTACTTC.

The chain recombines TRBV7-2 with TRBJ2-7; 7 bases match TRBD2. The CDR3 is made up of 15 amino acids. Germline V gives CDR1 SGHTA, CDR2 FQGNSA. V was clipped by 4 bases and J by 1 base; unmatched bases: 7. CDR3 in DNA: TGTGCCAGCAGCTCCGGGGCGGGAGCATCCTACGAGCAGTACTTC. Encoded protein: CASSSGAGASYEQYF.

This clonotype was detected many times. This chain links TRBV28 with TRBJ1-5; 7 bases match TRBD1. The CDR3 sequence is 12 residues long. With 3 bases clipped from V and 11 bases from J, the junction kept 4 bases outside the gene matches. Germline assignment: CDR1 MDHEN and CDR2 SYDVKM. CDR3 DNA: TGTGCCAGCAGTTTCAGGGGGTTGACCCAGCATTTT. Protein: CASSFRGLTQHF.

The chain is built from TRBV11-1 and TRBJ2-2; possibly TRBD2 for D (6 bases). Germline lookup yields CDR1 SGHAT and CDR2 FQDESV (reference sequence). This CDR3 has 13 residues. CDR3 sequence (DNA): TGTGCTTCCGAGGGGACTAACACCGGGGAGCTGTTTTTT. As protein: CASEGTNTGELFF.

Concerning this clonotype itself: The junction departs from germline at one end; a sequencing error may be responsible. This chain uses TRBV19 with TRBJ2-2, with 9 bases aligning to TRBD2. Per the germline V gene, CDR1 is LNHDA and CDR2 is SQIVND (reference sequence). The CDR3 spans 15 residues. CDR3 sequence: CASRIAGVSTGELFF. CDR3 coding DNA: TGTGCCAGTAGAATAGCGGGGGTTAGCACCGGGGAGCTGTTTTTT.

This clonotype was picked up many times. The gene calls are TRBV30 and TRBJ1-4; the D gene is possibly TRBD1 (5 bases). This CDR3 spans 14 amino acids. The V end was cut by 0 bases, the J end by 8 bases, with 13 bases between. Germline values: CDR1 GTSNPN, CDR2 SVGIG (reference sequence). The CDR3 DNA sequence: TGTGCCTGGAGTGTAACCAGGGCTCGCGAAAAACTGTTTTTT. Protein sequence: CAWSVTRAREKLFF.

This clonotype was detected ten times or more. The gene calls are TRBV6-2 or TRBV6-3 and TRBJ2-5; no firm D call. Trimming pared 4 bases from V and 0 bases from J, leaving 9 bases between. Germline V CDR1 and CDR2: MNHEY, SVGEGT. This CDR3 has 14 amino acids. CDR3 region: CASSLGLYQETQYF. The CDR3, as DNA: TGTGCCAGCAGTTTGGGCCTTTACCAAGAGACCCAGTACTTC.

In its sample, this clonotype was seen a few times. The chain's CDR3 is CASSYPTTSDYTGELFF. The CDR3 DNA sequence: TGTGCCAGCAGTTACCCCACGACTAGCGACTACACCGGGGAGCTGTTTTTT. The chain combines TRBV6-9 with TRBJ2-2; 8 nucleotides agree with TRBD2. With V trimmed by 3 bases and J by 3 bases, 9 bases remained unmatched. CDR1 is MNHGY and CDR2 is SVAAGI in the germline V gene. The CDR3 is made up of 17 amino acids.

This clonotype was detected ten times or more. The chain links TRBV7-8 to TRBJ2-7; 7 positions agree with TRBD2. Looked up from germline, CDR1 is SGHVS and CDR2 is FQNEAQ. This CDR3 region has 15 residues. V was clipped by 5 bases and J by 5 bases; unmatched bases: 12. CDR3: CASSPRGGLNHEQYF. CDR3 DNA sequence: TGTGCCAGCAGCCCAAGGGGAGGGTTGAACCACGAGCAGTACTTC.

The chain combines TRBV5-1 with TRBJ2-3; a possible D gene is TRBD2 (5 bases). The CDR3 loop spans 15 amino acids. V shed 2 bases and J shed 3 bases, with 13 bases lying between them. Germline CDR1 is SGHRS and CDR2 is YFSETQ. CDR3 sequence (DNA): TGCGCCAGCAGCTTCGGTAACTCGGGGACAGATACGCAGTATTTT. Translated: CASSFGNSGTDTQYF.